Listed below are T cell receptor beta chains from one sample, sequenced in a study of a mutant IDH1 vaccine in newly diagnosed glioma. Sequencing used immunoSEQ multiplex PCR; TCRdb keeps in-frame clones, though not all of them. The data hold 30,000 to 45,000 clones, with approximately 93% observed a single time. Their antigens are not known. Material: PBMCs, obtained from a glioma patient whose treatment included an IDH1 peptide vaccine. Receptor source: a man aged 45-60 years with glioma. CDR3s include the opening cysteine and the closing phenylalanine or tryptophan. A D gene is named only where the DNA matches it firmly. Clone size appears in some rows only: once, few, many, or a class for an expanded clone.

V gene	clone size	J gene	D gene	CDR3 DNA	CDR3 protein
TRBV28	-	TRBJ2-2	-	TGTGCCAGCAAGAGAGGGGTGGCGGAGCTGTTTTTT	CASKRGVAELFF
TRBV7-9	once	TRBJ1-5	-	TGTGCCAGCAGTCAAGGGGCGGGAATGGAGCCCCAGCATTTT	CASSQGAGMEPQHF
TRBV27	-	TRBJ2-7	TRBD1	TGTGCCAGCAGGGGGACAGACTTGTACGAGCAGTACTTC	CASRGTDLYEQYF
TRBV7-9	-	TRBJ2-2	-	TGTGCCAGCAGGTCGAATGGGGAGCTGTTTTTT	CASRSNGELFF
TRBV5-1	-	TRBJ1-4	-	TGCGCCAGCAGCTCCGCTTGGGGAGAAAAACTGTTTTTT	CASSSAWGEKLFF
TRBV5-1	few	TRBJ2-6	TRBD2	TGCGCCAGCAGCTTGGGCGTCCGACTAGCAGCTGGGGCCAACGTCCTGACTTTC	CASSLGVRLAAGANVLTF
TRBV20-1	once	TRBJ2-3	-	TGCAGTGCTAGAGTGGGGGATACGCAGTATTTT	CSARVGDTQYF
TRBV28	-	TRBJ1-1	-	TGTGCCAGCAGTTACCTAGGGACGGGGAACACTGAAGCTTTCTTT	CASSYLGTGNTEAFF
TRBV4-3	-	TRBJ2-1	-	TGCGCCAGCAGCCAAGGTCCGAAATACAATGAGCAGTTCTTC	CASSQGPKYNEQFF
TRBV19	-	TRBJ1-1	TRBD1	TGTGCCAGTAGCTTCAGGGGGCGGGGGAACACTGAAGCTTTCTTT	CASSFRGRGNTEAFF
TRBV7-8	medium-sized	TRBJ1-6	-	TGTGCCAGCAGCTTAAGTTCCGGGGGGCAGTATTCACCCCTCCACTTT	CASSLSSGGQYSPLHF
TRBV15	once	TRBJ1-2	TRBD1	TGTGCCACCAGCAGAGGGGACAGGGGGAGCTATGGCTACACCTTC	CATSRGDRGSYGYTF
TRBV18	-	TRBJ2-1	TRBD2	TGTGCCAGCTCACCACAATCGGCGGGGGGCAGTAGTGAGCAGTTCTTC	CASSPQSAGGSSEQFF
TRBV7-9	-	TRBJ2-5	TRBD1	TGTGCCAGCAGCTTGAGACAGGGGGCAGAGACCCAGTACTTC	CASSLRQGAETQYF
TRBV14	-	TRBJ1-2	-	TGTGCCAGCAGCCAGGACATGGACTATGGCTACACCTTC	CASSQDMDYGYTF
TRBV18	-	TRBJ1-5	-	TGTGCCAGCTCACCAACACAGGGTAGGGGCAATCAGCCCCAGCATTTT	CASSPTQGRGNQPQHF
TRBV5-6	-	TRBJ2-3	-	TGTGCCAGCAGCCCGGACACAGATACGCAGTATTTT	CASSPDTDTQYF
TRBV12-5	-	TRBJ1-1	TRBD1	TGTGCTAGTGGTTCGGGGACAGGGACGAACACTGAAGCTTTCTTT	CASGSGTGTNTEAFF
TRBV6-1	-	TRBJ2-7	TRBD1	TGTGCCAGCGGAGCCCGACAGGGGTACGAGCAGTACTTC	CASGARQGYEQYF
TRBV6-1	-	TRBJ1-1	-	TGTGCCAGCATCCGAAGGCAGGGCGACACTGAAGCTTTCTTT	CASIRRQGDTEAFF
TRBV6-1	-	TRBJ2-1	TRBD1	TGTGCCAGCAGAAACAGGGGGCGACCTGAGCAGTTCTTC	CASRNRGRPEQFF
TRBV11-1	-	TRBJ2-7	-	TGTGCCAGCAGCTTACCTAGCAGGCTCGAGCAGTACTTC	CASSLPSRLEQYF
TRBV28	-	TRBJ1-4	-	TGTGCCAGCAGCTCACTTGGACAGCTTATAAATGAAAAACTGTTTTTT	CASSSLGQLINEKLFF
TRBV29-1	-	TRBJ2-1	TRBD1	TGCAGCGCGGGACAGGATAATGAGCAGTTCTTC	CSAGQDNEQFF
TRBV5-4	-	TRBJ2-3	-	TGTGCCAGCAGCTTGGCCGGAGGCGGATCCAGCACAGATACGCAGTATTTT	CASSLAGGGSSTDTQYF
TRBV18	-	TRBJ1-5	-	TGTGCCAGCTCACCCGACCTAAGCAATCAGCCCCAGCATTTT	CASSPDLSNQPQHF
TRBV6-5	-	TRBJ2-2	-	TGTGCCAGCAGTTACGGGACATACACGAACACCGGGGAGCTGTTTTTT	CASSYGTYTNTGELFF
TRBV6-5	-	TRBJ1-2	TRBD1	TGTGCCAGCAGACACGGACAGGCGGGCTACACCTTC	CASRHGQAGYTF
TRBV6-5	-	TRBJ1-4	-	TGTGCCAGCAGTTACTCAGGGTCTGCTGAAAAACTGTTTTTT	CASSYSGSAEKLFF
TRBV29-1	-	TRBJ2-1	TRBD1	TGCAGCGTTGACCGACAGGGAATCTACAATGAGCAGTTCTTC	CSVDRQGIYNEQFF
TRBV7-2	-	TRBJ2-1	-	TGTGCCAGCAGCTTAGTGGCCGCGCTCCATGAGCAGTTCTTC	CASSLVAALHEQFF
TRBV4-1	once	TRBJ1-4	-	TGCGCCAGCAGCCAACCCTACAGGGCCACTAATGAAAAACTGTTTTTT	CASSQPYRATNEKLFF
TRBV7-9	-	TRBJ2-3	-	TGTGCCAGCAGCCAGGACCCCGGGGTCACAGATACGCAGTATTTT	CASSQDPGVTDTQYF
TRBV27	-	TRBJ2-2	-	TGTGCCAGCAGGGGCCAGAGTAACACCGGGGAGCTGTTTTTT	CASRGQSNTGELFF
TRBV5-8	-	TRBJ2-2	TRBD2	TGTGCCACCAGGGATAGCGGGGTGAACACCGGGGAGCTGTTTTTT	CATRDSGVNTGELFF
TRBV5-1	few	TRBJ1-1	TRBD1	TGCGCCAGCAGCGAGGGACAGGGGGTGCTTACTGAAGCTTTCTTT	CASSEGQGVLTEAFF
TRBV30	few	TRBJ1-1	-	TGTGCCTGGAGTCCAGGGGATACTGAAGCTTTCTTT	CAWSPGDTEAFF
TRBV18	-	TRBJ2-7	-	TGTGCCAGCTCACCGCTTCCCCTGGCCGGAAGAAGCTCCTACGAGCAGTACTTC	CASSPLPLAGRSSYEQYF
TRBV5-1	-	TRBJ2-5	-	TGCGCCAGCAGCTTGATGACGCAGCAAGAGACCCAGTACTTC	CASSLMTQQETQYF
TRBV5-4	-	TRBJ2-2	TRBD2	TGTGCCAGCAGCTTGGCCTCTGGGACTAGCTCCGTCGGGGAGCTGTTTTTT	CASSLASGTSSVGELFF
TRBV11-2	-	TRBJ2-5	TRBD1	TGTGCCAGCAGCCGGGGACAGCTCCAAGAGACCCAGTACTTC	CASSRGQLQETQYF
TRBV5-1	once	TRBJ2-5	-	TGCGCCAGCAGCATAGGGGGGGTTCAAGAGACCCAGTACTTC	CASSIGGVQETQYF
TRBV11-1	-	TRBJ2-2	-	TGTGCCAGCAGCTTATTCACCGGGGAGCTGTTTTTT	CASSLFTGELFF
TRBV10-1	-	TRBJ2-7	TRBD2	TGCGCCAGCAGTGAGTCGGGGGGGTACGAGCAGTACTTC	CASSESGGYEQYF
TRBV9	-	TRBJ2-1	-	TGTGCCAGCAGCGGGACGGAGAGCTCCTACAATGAGCAGTTCTTC	CASSGTESSYNEQFF
TRBV28	-	TRBJ1-1	-	TGTGCCAGCAGTTTCGGCACTGAAGCTTTCTTT	CASSFGTEAFF
TRBV30	once	TRBJ2-7	-	TGTGCCTGGAGTGTAGAGGCAGGGGCTATGTACGAGCAGTACTTC	CAWSVEAGAMYEQYF
TRBV6-4	few	TRBJ1-2	-	TGTGCCAGCACCCCCGAGGCAGGGTCCTATGGCTACACCTTC	CASTPEAGSYGYTF
TRBV5-5	-	TRBJ2-7	TRBD1	TGTGCCAGCAGCTTGACTGTCCAGACAGGGGGCCACGAGCAGTACTTC	CASSLTVQTGGHEQYF
TRBV7-2	-	TRBJ1-6	-	TGTGCCAGCAGCTTAGAGGCCACCCCTAATTCACCCCTCCACTTT	CASSLEATPNSPLHF
TRBV15	-	TRBJ2-5	-	TGTGCCACCAGCATAAGGGGGGGTTCAGAGACCCAGTACTTC	CATSIRGGSETQYF
TRBV18	once	TRBJ2-7	-	TGTGCCAGCTCGTCCTCCTACGAGCAGTACTTC	CASSSSYEQYF
TRBV7-3	-	TRBJ2-3	-	TGTGCCAGCAGCTTAAGCTCCCGGGGGCTCTCAGATACGCAGTATTTT	CASSLSSRGLSDTQYF
TRBV30	-	TRBJ2-7	-	TGTGCCTGGAGTGGAGGTCGCCAACACGAGCAGTACTTC	CAWSGGRQHEQYF
TRBV5-1	-	TRBJ2-7	-	TGCGCCAGCAGTCGAGATAATCGGGGCTACGAGCAGTACTTC	CASSRDNRGYEQYF
TRBV4-1	-	TRBJ2-2	-	TGCGCCAGCAGCCAAGGTGGAGGGGCCGGGGAGCTGTTTTTT	CASSQGGGAGELFF
TRBV7-6	-	TRBJ2-5	TRBD2	TGTGCCAGCAGCTTAGAGGCAGCTAGCGGGGAACAAGTCCAGTACTTC	CASSLEAASGEQVQYF
TRBV5-1	-	TRBJ2-1	TRBD2	TGCGCCAGCAGCCCCTCTCCAAGACTAGCGGGGGCCTACAATGAGCAGTTCTTC	CASSPSPRLAGAYNEQFF
TRBV29-1	-	TRBJ2-4	-	TGCAGCGTTGGGGGACTAGCCAAAAACATTCAGTACTTC	CSVGGLAKNIQYF